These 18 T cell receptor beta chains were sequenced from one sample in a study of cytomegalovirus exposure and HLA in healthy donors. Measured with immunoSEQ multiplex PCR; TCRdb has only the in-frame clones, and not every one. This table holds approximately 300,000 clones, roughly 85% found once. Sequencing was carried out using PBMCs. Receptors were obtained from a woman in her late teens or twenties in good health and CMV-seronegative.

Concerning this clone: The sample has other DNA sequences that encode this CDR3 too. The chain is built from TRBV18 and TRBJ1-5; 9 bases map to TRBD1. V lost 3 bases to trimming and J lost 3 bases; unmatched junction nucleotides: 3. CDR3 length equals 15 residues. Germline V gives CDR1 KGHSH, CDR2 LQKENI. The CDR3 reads CASSPGQGTNQPQHF. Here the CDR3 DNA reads TGTGCCAGCTCACCGGGACAGGGCACCAATCAGCCCCAGCATTTT. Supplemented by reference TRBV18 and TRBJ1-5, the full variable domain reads NAGVMQNPRHLVRRRGQEARLRCSPMKGHSHVYWYRQLPEEGLKFMVYLQKENIIDESGMPKERFSAEFPKEGPSILRIQQVVRGDSAAYFCASSPGQGTNQPQHFGDGTRLSIL.

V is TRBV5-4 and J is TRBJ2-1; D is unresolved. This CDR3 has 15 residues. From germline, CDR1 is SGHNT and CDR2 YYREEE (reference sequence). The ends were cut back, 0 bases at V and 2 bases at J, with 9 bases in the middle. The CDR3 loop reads CASSLASSTYNEQFF. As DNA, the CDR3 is TGTGCCAGCAGCTTGGCCTCTAGTACCTACAATGAGCAGTTCTTC.

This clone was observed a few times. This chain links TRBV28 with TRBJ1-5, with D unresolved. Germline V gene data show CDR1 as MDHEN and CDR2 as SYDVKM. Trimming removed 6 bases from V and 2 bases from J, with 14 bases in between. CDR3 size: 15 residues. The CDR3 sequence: CASSFRGGGNQPQHF. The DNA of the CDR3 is TGTGCCAGCAGCTTCCGGGGTGGTGGCAATCAGCCCCAGCATTTT.

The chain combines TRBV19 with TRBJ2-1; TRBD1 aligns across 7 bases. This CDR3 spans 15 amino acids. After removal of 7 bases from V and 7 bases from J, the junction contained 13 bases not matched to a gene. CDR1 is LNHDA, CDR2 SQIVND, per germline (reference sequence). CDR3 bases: TGTGCCAGTATGCTCGGGACAGCCTCTACGAATGAGCAGTTCTTC. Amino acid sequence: CASMLGTASTNEQFF.

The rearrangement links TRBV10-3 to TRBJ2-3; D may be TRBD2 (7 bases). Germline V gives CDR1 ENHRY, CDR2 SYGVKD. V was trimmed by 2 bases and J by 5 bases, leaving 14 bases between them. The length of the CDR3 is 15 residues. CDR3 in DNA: TGTGCCATCAGTGAGGGGGAGGGGGGCGGAGATACGCAGTATTTT. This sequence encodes CAISEGEGGGDTQYF.

This CDR3 is CASVERTEQYF. The CDR3, as DNA: TGTGCCAGCGTGGAGCGAACCGAGCAGTACTTC. The chain is built from TRBV9 and TRBJ2-7, with D hard to call. Germline V gene sequence: CDR1 SGDLS, CDR2 YYNGEE. Between the trimmed V and J ends, which lost 7 bases and 6 bases, there was a span of 11 bases. This CDR3 has 11 amino acids.

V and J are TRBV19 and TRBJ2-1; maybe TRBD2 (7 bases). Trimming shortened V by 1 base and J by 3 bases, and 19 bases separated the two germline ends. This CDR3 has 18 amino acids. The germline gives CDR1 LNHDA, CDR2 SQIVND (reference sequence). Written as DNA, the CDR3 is TGTGCCAGTAGTATAGTGCCCCACAGCGGGACAATCTACAATGAGCAGTTCTTC. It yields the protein CASSIVPHSGTIYNEQFF.

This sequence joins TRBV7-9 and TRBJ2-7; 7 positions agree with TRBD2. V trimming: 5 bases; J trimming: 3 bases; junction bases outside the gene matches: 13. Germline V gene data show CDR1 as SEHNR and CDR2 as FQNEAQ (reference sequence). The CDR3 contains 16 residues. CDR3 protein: CASSPRSGLTHYEQYF. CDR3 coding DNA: TGTGCCAGCAGCCCCCGTAGCGGGCTGACCCACTACGAGCAGTACTTC.

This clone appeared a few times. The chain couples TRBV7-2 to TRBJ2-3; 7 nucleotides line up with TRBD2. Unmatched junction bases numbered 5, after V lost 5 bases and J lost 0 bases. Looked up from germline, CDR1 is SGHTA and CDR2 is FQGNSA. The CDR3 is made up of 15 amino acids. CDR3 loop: CASSRDYQSTDTQYF. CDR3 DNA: TGTGCCAGCAGCAGGGACTACCAGAGCACAGATACGCAGTATTTT.

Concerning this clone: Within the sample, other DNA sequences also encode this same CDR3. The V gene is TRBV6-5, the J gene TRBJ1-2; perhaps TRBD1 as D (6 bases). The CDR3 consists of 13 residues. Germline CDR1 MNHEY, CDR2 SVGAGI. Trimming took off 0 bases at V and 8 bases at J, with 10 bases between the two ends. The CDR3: CASSYSGAGGYTF. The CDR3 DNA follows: TGTGCCAGCAGTTACTCGGGGGCAGGGGGCTACACCTTC.

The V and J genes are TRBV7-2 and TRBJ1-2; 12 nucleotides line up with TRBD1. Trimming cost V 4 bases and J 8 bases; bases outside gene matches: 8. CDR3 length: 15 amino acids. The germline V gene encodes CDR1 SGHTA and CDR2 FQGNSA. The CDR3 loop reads CASSSGTGGGRGYTF. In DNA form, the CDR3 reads TGTGCCAGCAGCTCCGGGACAGGGGGCGGAAGGGGCTACACCTTC.

The CDR3, as DNA: TGTGCCAGCGGAGGCCGGACGGCGGATAGCAATCAGCCCCAGCATTTT. Translating it yields CASGGRTADSNQPQHF. V usage is TRBV2 and J usage is TRBJ1-5; D is undetermined. Trimming took off 8 bases at V and 0 bases at J, with 17 bases between the two ends. The CDR3 sequence is 16 residues long. Per the germline V gene, CDR1 is SNHLY and CDR2 is FYNNEI.

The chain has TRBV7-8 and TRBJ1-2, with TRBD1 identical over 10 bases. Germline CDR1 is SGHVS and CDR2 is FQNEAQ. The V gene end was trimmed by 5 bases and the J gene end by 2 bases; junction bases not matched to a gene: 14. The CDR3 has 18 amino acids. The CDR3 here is CASSPGTGQGPLNYGYTF. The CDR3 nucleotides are TGTGCCAGCAGCCCGGGGACGGGACAGGGGCCCCTAAACTATGGCTACACCTTC.

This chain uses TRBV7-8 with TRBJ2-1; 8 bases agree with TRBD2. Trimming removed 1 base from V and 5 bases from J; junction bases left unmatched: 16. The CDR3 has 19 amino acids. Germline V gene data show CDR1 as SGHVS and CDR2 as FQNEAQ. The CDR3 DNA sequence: TGTGCCAGCAGCTTAGACCTAAGGGTGTGGAGCGGGAGTAACAATGAGCAGTTCTTC. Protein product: CASSLDLRVWSGSNNEQFF.

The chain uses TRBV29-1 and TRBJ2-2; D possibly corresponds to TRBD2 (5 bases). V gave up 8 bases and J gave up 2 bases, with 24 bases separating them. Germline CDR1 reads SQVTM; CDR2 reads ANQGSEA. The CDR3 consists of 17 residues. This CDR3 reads CSLRLIKSGRNTGELFF. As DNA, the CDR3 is TGCAGCTTACGCCTAATTAAAAGCGGCAGAAACACCGGGGAGCTGTTTTTT.

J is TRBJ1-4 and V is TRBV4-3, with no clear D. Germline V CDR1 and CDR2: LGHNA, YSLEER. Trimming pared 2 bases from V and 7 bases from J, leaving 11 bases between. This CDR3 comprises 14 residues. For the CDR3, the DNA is TGCGCCAGCAGCCAAAGCTTTCGGGGTGAAAAACTGTTTTTT. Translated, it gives CASSQSFRGEKLFF.

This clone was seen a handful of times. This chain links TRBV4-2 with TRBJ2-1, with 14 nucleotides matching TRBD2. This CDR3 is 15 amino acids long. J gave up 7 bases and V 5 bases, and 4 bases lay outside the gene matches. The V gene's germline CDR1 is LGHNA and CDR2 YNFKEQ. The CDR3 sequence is CASSGTSGSNNEQFF. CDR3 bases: TGTGCCAGCAGCGGGACTAGCGGGAGTAATAATGAGCAGTTCTTC.

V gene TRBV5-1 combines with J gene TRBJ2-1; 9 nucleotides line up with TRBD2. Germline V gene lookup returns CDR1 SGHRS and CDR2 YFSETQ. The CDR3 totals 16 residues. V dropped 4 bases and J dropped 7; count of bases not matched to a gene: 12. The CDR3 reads CASSGQVSGSGNEQFF. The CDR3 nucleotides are TGCGCCAGCAGCGGGCAAGTTAGCGGGAGTGGGAATGAGCAGTTCTTC.